These 4 T cell receptor beta chains originate from one sample sequenced in a study of preoperative IRX-2 immunotherapy in early breast cancer. Treatment described: preoperative locoregional IRX-2 cytokine immunotherapy. Sequenced by immunoSEQ multiplex PCR; TCRdb stores in-frame clones only, minus some. The repertoire holds 25,000 to 30,000 clones, with roughly four fifths as singletons. Sampling was performed from a patient treated with IRX-2 immunotherapy. Every receptor here comes from a human donor with breast cancer.

In this sample, this clone turned up once. The chain employs TRBV5-1 and TRBJ1-2; D gene ambiguous. From germline, CDR1 is SGHRS and CDR2 YFSETQ. V dropped 6 bases and J dropped 4 bases, with 22 bases sitting between them. This CDR3 contains 16 residues. CDR3 residues: CASKLLSEPPGYGYTF. CDR3 DNA sequence: TGCGCCAGCAAGTTATTGTCCGAGCCCCCCGGCTATGGCTACACCTTC.

This clone has a single count. This chain links TRBV6-8 with TRBJ1-1; no firm D call. Germline-derived CDR1 and CDR2 are MNHGY and SAAAGT. The CDR3 has 13 amino acids. The V and J ends lost 6 bases and 1 base respectively, with 9 bases between them. The CDR3 reads CASRTNQNTEAFF. The CDR3 DNA reads as TGTGCCAGCAGAACTAACCAGAACACTGAAGCTTTCTTT.

This clone was recorded only once. The genes are TRBV6-8 and TRBJ1-1; D ambiguous. The CDR3 sequence is 14 residues long. V lost 5 bases to trimming and J lost 2 bases, with 12 bases between them. Germline V gene lookup returns CDR1 MNHGY and CDR2 SAAAGT. In DNA form, the CDR3 reads TGTGCCAGCAGTGGAGAGATAGGTAACACTGAAGCTTTCTTT. Encoded protein: CASSGEIGNTEAFF.

The chain carries TRBV29-1 and TRBJ2-7; D assignment may be TRBD1 or TRBD2 (6 bases each). Deletions cut 4 bases from V and 1 base from J, with 11 bases between. This CDR3 comprises 13 residues. CDR1 is SQVTM and CDR2 is ANQGSEA in the germline V gene. The CDR3 sequence: CSVGGGQSYEQYF. The CDR3 DNA follows: TGCAGCGTTGGGGGAGGACAGTCCTACGAGCAGTACTTC.